The 19 T cell receptor beta chains in this list originate from one sample, sequenced in a study of T cells in Graves' hyperthyroidism and ophthalmopathy. Amplified regions were TCR beta CDR3 sequences from RNA transcripts. The HTBI primer set was used in a first-round RT-PCR of the TCR CDR3. A single record per CDR3 protein comes from TCRdb applying MiXCR to the multiplex PCR reads. This table has approximately 590,000 distinct CDR3 sequences, 15% to 18% appearing once. The source material was blood. Receptors originate from a woman aged 25 to 39 with Graves' hyperthyroidism.

The V and J genes are TRBV7-9 and TRBJ2-1; 12 bases agree with TRBD2. The ends lost 6 bases at V and 5 bases at J; junction bases unmatched: 8. The CDR3 contains 16 residues. Germline CDR1 and CDR2: SEHNR and FQNEAQ (reference sequence). The CDR3 loop is CASRPTSGRSNNEQFF. The CDR3, as DNA: TGTGCCAGCAGACCAACTAGCGGGAGGTCAAACAATGAGCAGTTCTTC.

This clonotype was seen repeatedly, ten times or more. This chain uses TRBV10-3 with TRBJ1-5; maybe TRBD1 (5 bases). Germline V gene lookup returns CDR1 ENHRY and CDR2 SYGVKD. CDR3 length: 15 amino acids. The V end lost 4 bases, the J end lost 2 bases, and 12 bases lay between the germline ends. Here the CDR3 reads CAISVEGGGNQPQHF. Here the CDR3 DNA reads TGTGCCATCAGTGTCGAGGGAGGGGGCAATCAGCCCCAGCATTTT.

This clonotype was detected many times. J is TRBJ2-7 and V is TRBV20-1; no clear D. Trimming shortened V by 3 bases and J by 3 bases, and 6 bases separated the two germline ends. The CDR3 runs to 11 residues. Germline assignment: CDR1 DFQATT and CDR2 SNEGSKA (reference sequence). CDR3 loop: CSASLGYEQYF. CDR3 in DNA: TGCAGTGCTAGTTTGGGCTACGAGCAGTACTTC.

A few counts support this clonotype. This chain connects TRBV5-1 to TRBJ2-3; D remains ambiguous. CDR1 and CDR2 from the germline V gene are SGHRS and YFSETQ. V lost 2 bases, J lost 3 bases, and 10 bases lay in between. The CDR3 spans 14 residues. In DNA, the CDR3 is TGCGCCAGCAGCTTCGCCGGGTGGACAGATACGCAGTATTTT. Translation: CASSFAGWTDTQYF.

In this sample, this clonotype turned up many times. The J gene is TRBJ2-2, the V gene TRBV28; perhaps D is TRBD1 or TRBD2 (5 bases each). This CDR3 has 14 residues. Per the germline V gene, CDR1 is MDHEN and CDR2 is SYDVKM. Trimming took off 3 bases at V and 4 bases at J, with 9 bases between the two ends. CDR3: CASSFTRGTGELFF. Here the CDR3 DNA reads TGTGCCAGCAGTTTTACTAGGGGCACCGGGGAGCTGTTTTTT.

J is TRBJ2-4 and V is TRBV7-3; the D is unclear. Deletions cut 5 bases from V and 1 base from J, with 9 bases between. Germline V gene sequence: CDR1 SGHTA, CDR2 FQGTGA. The CDR3 has 14 amino acids. The DNA for the CDR3 is TGTGCCAGCAGCGCCAATTCCGCCAAAAACATTCAGTACTTC. It encodes CASSANSAKNIQYF.

This clonotype was detected many times. The V call is TRBV7-9, the J call TRBJ2-1; the D gene is possibly TRBD1 (6 bases). This CDR3 has 15 amino acids. Germline V gene lookup returns CDR1 SEHNR and CDR2 FQNEAQ (reference sequence). Trimming shortened V by 5 bases and J by 9 bases, and 20 bases separated the two germline ends. The CDR3 loop is CASSSRGSLTGEQFF. CDR3 in DNA: TGTGCCAGCAGCAGCAGGGGTTCCCTGACGGGTGAGCAGTTCTTC.

V is TRBV4-3 and J is TRBJ2-7; possible D gene TRBD2, 6 bases. Germline V gene lookup returns CDR1 LGHNA and CDR2 YSLEER. The V gene lost 1 base and the J gene lost 2 bases, with 12 bases spanning the gap. This CDR3 is built from 15 residues. The CDR3 spells CASSQGTPGAYEQYF. The CDR3 DNA follows: TGCGCCAGCAGCCAAGGGACGCCGGGAGCCTACGAGCAGTACTTC.

This clonotype was detected a few times. This chain links TRBV5-1 with TRBJ2-5; D is ambiguous. Germline CDR1 is SGHRS and CDR2 is YFSETQ. CDR3 length: 13 amino acids. V gave up 3 bases and J gave up 2 bases, with 8 bases separating them. CDR3 protein: CASSSDTQETQYF. The CDR3 DNA reads as TGCGCCAGCAGCTCTGACACACAAGAGACCCAGTACTTC.

This clonotype has a handful of counts. V is TRBV3-1 and J is TRBJ1-5; D call uncertain. Trimming left V 0 bases short and J 4 bases short, with 10 bases between. The germline CDR1 and CDR2 sequences are LGHDT and YNNKEL (reference sequence). There are 15 residues in the CDR3. The CDR3 sequence is CASSQDSAGNQPQHF. The CDR3 nucleotides are TGTGCCAGCAGCCAAGATTCCGCGGGGAATCAGCCCCAGCATTTT. The full variable domain, in which reference TRBV3-1 and TRBJ1-5 provide the parts outside the CDR3, is DTAVSQTPKYLVTQMGNDKSIKCEQNLGHDTMYWYKQDSKKFLKIMFSYNNKELIINETVPNRFSPKSPDKAHLNLHINSLELGDSAVYFCASSQDSAGNQPQHFGDGTRLSIL.

This clonotype was picked up one time. The rearrangement uses TRBV5-1 and TRBJ2-1; the D gene is possibly TRBD2 (6 bases). The better agreement between TRBJ2-7 and the DNA end casts doubt on the J call. Germline V gives CDR1 SGHRS, CDR2 YFSETQ. The CDR3 covers 14 residues. This chain's CDR3 is CASSPGGSYNEQYF. The CDR3 DNA reads as TGCGCCAGCAGCCCTGGGGGGTCTTACAATGAGCAGTACTTC.

This clonotype has ten or more counts. The CDR3 DNA sequence: TGTGCCAGCAGTCGATCCGGACTAGCGAGATACAATGAGCAGTTCTTC. The encoded protein is CASSRSGLARYNEQFF. The V and J genes are TRBV6-2 or TRBV6-3 and TRBJ2-1, with TRBD2 identical over 9 bases. CDR1 and CDR2 (germline): MNHEY, SVGEGT. The V segment lost 5 bases and the J segment 4 bases; nucleotides outside the gene matches: 9. This CDR3 contains 16 residues.

This clonotype was detected ten times or more. The chain uses TRBV12-3 or TRBV12-4 and TRBJ2-6; 7 nucleotides agree with TRBD1. V shed 5 bases and J 2 bases; nucleotides not matched to a gene: 15. The CDR3 is 19 residues long. In DNA form, the CDR3 reads TGTGCCAGCAGTCCATCCCCGGGACAAGGACAGGCTGGGGCCAACGTCCTGACTTTC. It encodes CASSPSPGQGQAGANVLTF.

A few counts support this clonotype. The V and J genes are TRBV4-3 and TRBJ2-7, with 7 bases lining up with TRBD1. The V segment lost 2 bases and the J segment 4 bases; nucleotides outside the gene matches: 5. The germline gives CDR1 LGHNA, CDR2 YSLEER. This CDR3 has 14 amino acids. CDR3 DNA sequence: TGCGCCAGCAGCCAAACCGGGACAGCTTACGAGCAGTACTTC. Protein sequence: CASSQTGTAYEQYF.

The chain links TRBV29-1 to TRBJ2-6; perhaps TRBD1 as D (5 bases). CDR3 length: 14 residues. Trimming shortened V by 2 bases and J by 10 bases, and 15 bases separated the two germline ends. The germline gives CDR1 SQVTM, CDR2 ANQGSEA. CDR3 nucleotide sequence: TGCAGCGTTGAATTTCTGGCAGGGCCGAACGTCCTGACTTTC. It encodes CSVEFLAGPNVLTF. The entire variable domain, with the rest obtained from reference TRBV29-1 and TRBJ2-6, is as follows: SAVISQKPSRDICQRGTSLTIQCQVDSQVTMMFWYRQQPGQSLTLIATANQGSEATYESGFVIDKFPISRPNLTFSTLTVSNMSPEDSSIYLCSVEFLAGPNVLTFGAGSRLTVL.

V gene TRBV7-2 combines with J gene TRBJ2-2, with 9 bases that match TRBD2. CDR1 is SGHTA and CDR2 is FQGNSA in the germline V gene. With 4 bases clipped from V and 2 bases from J, the junction kept 11 bases outside the gene matches. This CDR3 has 18 amino acids. The CDR3 loop is CASSSSVWTSANTGELFF. The CDR3 DNA follows: TGTGCCAGCAGCTCTTCTGTGTGGACTAGCGCCAACACCGGGGAGCTGTTTTTT.

This clonotype was observed many times. This chain links TRBV3-1 with TRBJ2-7; D perhaps matches TRBD2 (5 bases). Germline CDR1 and CDR2: LGHDT and YNNKEL (reference sequence). The germline V and J ends were trimmed by 4 bases and 3 bases, with 16 bases remaining between them. This CDR3 spans 15 amino acids. CDR3 residues: CASSPPGGRLYEQYF. CDR3 DNA: TGTGCCAGCAGCCCCCCAGGAGGCCGCCTCTACGAGCAGTACTTC.

This clonotype showed up many times. This chain joins TRBV28 and TRBJ1-2; D gene ambiguous. Germline CDR1 MDHEN, CDR2 SYDVKM. Trimming removed 2 bases at V and 9 bases at J, with 7 bases between. The CDR3 consists of 11 residues. The CDR3 here is CASSLGESYTF. The CDR3 DNA follows: TGTGCCAGCAGTTTAGGGGAGAGCTACACCTTC.

With respect to this clonotype: A much more abundant neighbour one base away suggests this may be a read error. The CDR3 end shows no conserved phenylalanine or tryptophan, and so a read error is likely. The V call is TRBV11-3, the J call TRBJ1-1; D unclear. Looked up from germline, CDR1 is SGHNT and CDR2 is YENEEA. CDR3 length: 14 amino acids. The V end was cut by 3 bases, the J end by 5 bases, with 13 bases between. Here the CDR3 DNA reads TGTGCCAGCAGCTTTTCCGACGGGGAGACTGAAGCTTTCCTT. Translated, it gives CASSFSDGETEAFL.